This record concerns one TCR beta chain sequence. What it binds is unknown. The data belong to a study of beta chain features in type 1 diabetes. The study reverse transcribed the entire isolated RNA, so it sequenced expressed TCRB transcripts. Clones were read by immunoSEQ multiplex PCR, and TCRdb kept only the in-frame ones, dropping some. The table lists around 280,000 clones, 8% of them singletons, with roughly 1% in the top ten. Germline CDR1 SQVTM, CDR2 ANQGSEA. V was shortened by 4 bases and J by 10 bases, with 13 bases between the two germline ends. The length of the CDR3 is 11 residues. Study results and caveats: There were fewer insertions and more deletions at the VDJ junctions of type 1 diabetes patients. Still unanswered here is whether HLA type influences TCRB rearrangement. Patients showed naive, central memory and Treg TCRB repertoires that appeared more similar than those of healthy donors.

This clonotype was obtained from a woman aged 18-29 years in good health. Specimen: central memory CD4+ T cells from blood. This chain connects TRBV29-1 to TRBJ1-2; D is perhaps TRBD1 (5 bases). As DNA, the CDR3 is TGCAGCGTTGCCCAAGGGGCCGACTACACCTTC. Encoded protein: CSVAQGADYTF.